One sample yielded the 32 T cell receptor beta chains listed below, sequenced in a study of OX40 agonist ivuxolimab in advanced cancers. The library was built by means of the immunoSEQ multiplex PCR assay. TCRdb limited this immuneACCESS table to in-frame rearrangements with V and J called. A share of clones is missing; checked studies link under half to unresolved V genes, and the rest is unexplained. The table for this sample lists some 50,000 clones; over 75% of them were counted only once. The ten largest make up roughly 7.9% of the sample. Sequencing used CD4+ or CD8+ T cells sorted from blood, obtained in a trial of the OX40 agonist ivuxolimab. These TCRs come from an adult with an advanced solid tumor such as melanoma, head and neck, liver or kidney cancer.

V and J are TRBV10-3 and TRBJ2-1; TRBD2 matches at 10 bases. Germline V gene lookup returns CDR1 ENHRY and CDR2 SYGVKD. V lost 3 bases to trimming and J lost 4 bases; unmatched junction nucleotides: 6. This CDR3 region has 16 residues. The CDR3 loop reads CAISEAASGSYNEQFF. CDR3 nucleotide sequence: TGTGCCATCAGTGAAGCGGCTAGCGGGAGTTACAATGAGCAGTTCTTC.

The chain joins TRBV7-8 to TRBJ1-5, with 9 bases fitting TRBD1. Looked up from germline, CDR1 is SGHVS and CDR2 is FQNEAQ. Unmatched junction bases numbered 10, after V lost 4 bases and J lost 0 bases. The CDR3 length is 18 residues. CDR3 amino acids: CASSSRPGTGHSNQPQHF. In DNA, the CDR3 is TGTGCCAGCAGCTCACGTCCCGGGACAGGGCATAGCAATCAGCCCCAGCATTTT.

This chain connects TRBV29-1 to TRBJ2-7, with a tentative D call TRBD1 (6 bases). Per germline, CDR1 SQVTM and CDR2 ANQGSEA. Between the trimmed V and J ends, which lost 4 bases and 4 bases, there was a span of 17 bases. The CDR3 has 14 residues. CDR3 residues: CSVAGLRDTYEQYF. CDR3 DNA sequence: TGCAGCGTTGCGGGATTACGGGACACTTACGAGCAGTACTTC.

This clone has a handful of counts. The chain employs TRBV11-2 and TRBJ1-2; TRBD1 agrees at 8 bases. This CDR3 has 16 amino acids. Germline values: CDR1 SGHAT, CDR2 FQNNGV. Trimming took 7 bases from V and 3 from J; bases not matched to a gene: 13. The CDR3 reads CASNPLRGRTDYGYTF. The CDR3 coding sequence is TGTGCCAGCAACCCTCTCAGGGGGCGCACGGACTATGGCTACACCTTC.

The genes are TRBV6-6 and TRBJ2-3; the D gene is possibly TRBD2 (6 bases). Trimming stripped 6 bases from V and 1 base from J, with 17 bases between. Germline V gene data show CDR1 as MNHNY and CDR2 as SVGAGI (reference sequence). This CDR3 region has 16 residues. The CDR3 sequence: CASRRRVSGGTDTQYF. The CDR3 bases are TGTGCCAGCAGGAGGAGGGTTAGTGGGGGCACAGATACGCAGTATTTT.

This chain uses TRBV5-1 with TRBJ1-4; TRBD1 matches at 9 bases. Germline V lookup: CDR1 SGHRS, CDR2 YFSETQ. The CDR3 has 13 residues. V was pared by 4 bases and J by 10 bases, with 5 bases of the junction left unmatched. CDR3 bases: TGCGCCAGCAGCCCGGGACAGGGAGGAAAACTGTTTTTT. It is translated as CASSPGQGGKLFF.

The rearrangement uses TRBV5-1 and TRBJ2-1; 9 nucleotides line up with TRBD2. V was pared by 0 bases and J by 4 bases, with 20 bases of the junction left unmatched. Germline assignment: CDR1 SGHRS and CDR2 YFSETQ. This CDR3 spans 21 amino acids. DNA of the CDR3: TGCGCCAGCAGCTTGGCCCTGAGCGCTAGCGGGACACCGAACTCATACAATGAGCAGTTCTTC. Translated, it gives CASSLALSASGTPNSYNEQFF. The full variable domain, its missing parts supplied by reference TRBV5-1 and TRBJ2-1, is KAGVTQTPRYLIKTRGQQVTLSCSPISGHRSVSWYQQTPGQGLQFLFEYFSETQRNKGNFPGRFSGRQFSNSRSEMNVSTLELGDSALYLCASSLALSASGTPNSYNEQFFGPGTRLTVL.

The genes are TRBV5-6 and TRBJ2-1; 7 bases are shared with TRBD2. This CDR3 contains 14 residues. Germline assignment: CDR1 SGHDT and CDR2 YYEEEE. After removal of 2 bases from V and 10 bases from J, the junction contained 9 bases not matched to a gene. This CDR3 reads CASSFVLVTSEQFF. CDR3 in DNA: TGTGCCAGCAGCTTTGTACTAGTGACTAGCGAGCAGTTCTTC.

This clone was observed a few times. The chain has TRBV30 and TRBJ1-5; no clear D gene. Germline loops: CDR1 GTSNPN, CDR2 SVGIG (reference sequence). This CDR3 contains 14 residues. Trimming took off 3 bases at V and 0 bases at J, with 9 bases between the two ends. The CDR3 nucleotides are TGTGCCTGGAGGGCAGATTATAGCAATCAGCCCCAGCATTTT. Translating gives CAWRADYSNQPQHF.

The chain carries TRBV4-3 and TRBJ2-5; D perhaps matches TRBD2 (6 bases). Germline V gene data show CDR1 as LGHNA and CDR2 as YSLEER. The CDR3 totals 15 residues. V lost 4 bases to trimming and J lost 3 bases, with 15 bases between them. The CDR3 DNA reads TGCGCCAGCAGCCTGAATTCGGGACTGGAAGAGACCCAGTACTTC. Translating gives CASSLNSGLEETQYF.

This sequence joins TRBV19 and TRBJ2-3; perhaps TRBD1 as D (6 bases). This CDR3 spans 11 amino acids. V was clipped by 10 bases and J by 13 bases, with 18 bases between them. Germline V gives CDR1 LNHDA, CDR2 SQIVND (reference sequence). The chain's CDR3 is CATGSLGAEYF. The CDR3 DNA follows: TGTGCCACTGGGTCCCTGGGGGCTGAGTATTTT.

The CDR3 region is CASSELRLAGRYNEQFF. Here the CDR3 DNA reads TGTGCCAGCAGTGAATTAAGACTAGCGGGAAGGTACAATGAGCAGTTCTTC. V is TRBV2 and J is TRBJ2-1; TRBD2 agrees at 11 bases. The V segment lost 2 bases and the J segment 4 bases; nucleotides outside the gene matches: 7. There are 17 residues in the CDR3. Germline V lookup: CDR1 SNHLY, CDR2 FYNNEI.

This clone is termed medium-sized. This chain links TRBV30 with TRBJ1-2, with D possibly matching TRBD1 (6 bases). Germline loops: CDR1 GTSNPN, CDR2 SVGIG (reference sequence). The CDR3 loop spans 15 amino acids. V was cut by 2 bases and J by 4 bases, with 17 bases left in between. This CDR3 reads CAWSRGETGLYGYTF. The CDR3 DNA follows: TGTGCCTGGAGTCGGGGCGAGACAGGCCTCTATGGCTACACCTTC.

This chain links TRBV5-4 with TRBJ2-2; a possible D gene is TRBD1 (6 bases). Germline-derived CDR1 and CDR2 are SGHNT and YYREEE (reference sequence). V gave up 4 bases and J gave up 1 base, with 11 bases separating them. The CDR3 covers 15 residues. The CDR3 DNA reads TGTGCCAGCAGCCCCGGGACACAGAACACCGGGGAGCTGTTTTTT. Protein product: CASSPGTQNTGELFF.

This chain uses TRBV7-2 with TRBJ2-6; weak D call: TRBD1 (6 bases). Germline CDR1 is SGHTA and CDR2 is FQGNSA. This CDR3 is 17 amino acids long. V was cut by 0 bases and J by 0 bases, with 9 bases left in between. DNA of the CDR3: TGTGCCAGCAGCTTAGCGCACAGGGTCTCTGGGGCCAACGTCCTGACTTTC. Amino acid sequence: CASSLAHRVSGANVLTF.

The gene calls are TRBV5-1 and TRBJ2-6, with TRBD1 identical over 11 bases. Germline values: CDR1 SGHRS, CDR2 YFSETQ. The CDR3 is 19 amino acids. Trimming took 5 bases from V and 2 from J; bases not matched to a gene: 12. The CDR3 is CASRTSTGTGGTGANVLTF. The CDR3 DNA reads TGCGCCAGCAGAACTAGTACCGGGACAGGGGGTACTGGGGCCAACGTCCTGACTTTC. The whole variable domain, filled in from reference TRBV5-1 and TRBJ2-6, reads KAGVTQTPRYLIKTRGQQVTLSCSPISGHRSVSWYQQTPGQGLQFLFEYFSETQRNKGNFPGRFSGRQFSNSRSEMNVSTLELGDSALYLCASRTSTGTGGTGANVLTFGAGSRLTVL.

The V and J genes are TRBV30 and TRBJ1-2; no firm D call. Germline lookup yields CDR1 GTSNPN and CDR2 SVGIG (reference sequence). The CDR3 has 13 amino acids. The V and J ends lost 8 bases and 2 bases respectively, with 15 bases between them. CDR3 in DNA: TGTGCCCGGACTAGTGACCGAAACTATGGCTACACCTTC. Translating it yields CARTSDRNYGYTF.

The V gene is TRBV19, the J gene TRBJ2-5; TRBD2 matches at 9 bases. V was pared by 7 bases and J by 4 bases, with 4 bases of the junction left unmatched. The CDR3 loop spans 13 amino acids. Germline CDR1 reads LNHDA; CDR2 reads SQIVND (reference sequence). The DNA for the CDR3 is TGTGCCAGTACCAGCGGGGGGCGAGAGACCCAGTACTTC. Translation gives CASTSGGRETQYF.

This clone was seen a few times. J is TRBJ1-1 and V is TRBV7-2; D not resolved. V gave up 7 bases and J gave up 1 base, with 10 bases separating them. CDR3 size: 13 residues. Germline lookup yields CDR1 SGHTA and CDR2 FQGNSA. The CDR3 DNA is TGTGCCAGCACCCGGACGCCGAACACTGAAGCTTTCTTT. Its translation: CASTRTPNTEAFF.

V is TRBV2 and J is TRBJ2-1; possibly TRBD1 or TRBD2 for D (6 bases each). Germline V gene sequence: CDR1 SNHLY, CDR2 FYNNEI. The CDR3 runs 17 residues. The V and J ends lost 6 bases and 6 bases respectively, with 24 bases between them. CDR3 loop: CASSLTRGVGVGNEQFF. CDR3 bases: TGTGCCAGCAGCCTAACGAGGGGGGTGGGAGTGGGCAATGAGCAGTTCTTC.

This clone has a handful of counts. This chain uses TRBV4-1 with TRBJ2-1; 14 bases are shared with TRBD2. Germline-derived CDR1 and CDR2 are MGHRA and YSYEKL. Unmatched junction bases numbered 4, after V lost 6 bases and J lost 6 bases. The length of the CDR3 is 15 residues. The DNA of the CDR3 is TGCGCCAGCAGGACCGGACTAGCGGGAGGCAATGAGCAGTTCTTC. Protein sequence: CASRTGLAGGNEQFF.

The rearrangement links TRBV6-5 to TRBJ2-5, with no clear D. CDR1 is MNHEY, CDR2 SVGAGI, per germline. Trimming left V 4 bases short and J 5 bases short, with 5 bases between. The length of the CDR3 is 11 residues. The CDR3 is CASSSRETQYF. For the CDR3, the DNA is TGTGCCAGCAGTTCCCGCGAGACCCAGTACTTC.

In this sample, this clone turned up once. The chain carries TRBV18 and TRBJ2-7, with D possibly called TRBD1 or TRBD2 (7 bases each). Germline V gene lookup returns CDR1 KGHSH and CDR2 LQKENI. CDR3 length: 17 residues. The V and J ends lost 6 bases and 2 bases respectively, with 23 bases between them. In DNA, the CDR3 is TGTGCCAGCTCCCCGGGGCGGGACAGAGGGAGGGCCTACGAGCAGTACTTC. This gives the protein CASSPGRDRGRAYEQYF.

V is TRBV7-9 and J is TRBJ1-1; 8 nucleotides match TRBD1. This CDR3 is 13 amino acids long. The V segment lost 5 bases and the J segment 5 bases; nucleotides outside the gene matches: 4. CDR1 and CDR2 (germline): SEHNR, FQNEAQ (reference sequence). CDR3 bases: TGTGCCAGCAGCAAACAGGGGGTGACTGAAGCTTTCTTT. It specifies CASSKQGVTEAFF.

This clone came up a few times. The same CDR3 is also encoded by other DNA sequences in this sample. The chain employs TRBV19 and TRBJ2-1; 8 nucleotides align to TRBD2. The germline gives CDR1 LNHDA, CDR2 SQIVND (reference sequence). Trimming took 2 bases from V and 1 from J; bases not matched to a gene: 1. The CDR3 contains 15 residues. The CDR3 nucleotides are TGTGCCAGTAGTATAAGCGGGGGATCCTACAATGAGCAGTTCTTC. Translated: CASSISGGSYNEQFF.

The chain is built from TRBV13 and TRBJ2-3; D uncertain. V was shortened by 5 bases and J by 0 bases, with 15 bases between the two germline ends. This CDR3 region has 16 residues. CDR1 is PRHDT and CDR2 is FYEKMQ in the germline V gene (reference sequence). CDR3 protein: CASSPGRSYSTDTQYF. In DNA form, the CDR3 reads TGTGCCAGCAGCCCAGGTCGGAGCTATAGCACAGATACGCAGTATTTT.

The chain has TRBV11-1 and TRBJ2-1; TRBD2 aligns across 8 bases. The J segment lost 10 bases and the V segment lost 4 bases, leaving 6 bases of the junction unmatched. The germline gives CDR1 SGHAT, CDR2 FQDESV (reference sequence). This CDR3 comprises 13 residues. CDR3 loop: CASSYLAGREQFF. The CDR3 DNA follows: TGTGCCAGCAGCTACCTAGCGGGTAGGGAGCAGTTCTTC.

V usage is TRBV28 and J usage is TRBJ1-2, with a possible D match to TRBD1 (5 bases). Trimming stripped 4 bases from V and 5 bases from J, with 11 bases between. Germline assignment: CDR1 MDHEN and CDR2 SYDVKM. CDR3 length: 13 amino acids. The CDR3 nucleotides read TGTGCCAGCAGTTCGACAGCGGTTTATGGCTACACCTTC. Translating it yields CASSSTAVYGYTF.

The chain has TRBV7-8 and TRBJ2-7; no definite D call. Germline-derived CDR1 and CDR2 are SGHVS and FQNEAQ. The ends were cut back, 2 bases at V and 5 bases at J, with 13 bases in the middle. The CDR3 contains 14 residues. The CDR3 here is CASSLNTGLNEQYF. The DNA of the CDR3 is TGTGCCAGCAGCTTAAATACGGGCCTGAACGAGCAGTACTTC.

This rearrangement joins TRBV4-1 to TRBJ1-5; a possible D gene is TRBD1 (6 bases). CDR3 length: 14 residues. V was shortened by 5 bases and J by 4 bases, with 12 bases between the two germline ends. Germline assignment: CDR1 MGHRA and CDR2 YSYEKL. The chain's CDR3 is CASSDTGRNQPQHF. CDR3 DNA: TGCGCCAGCAGCGACACAGGGAGGAATCAGCCCCAGCATTTT.

This clone appeared once. A read error may explain this, as a much larger clone is one base away. The rearrangement joins TRBV6-5 to TRBJ1-2; possibly TRBD1 for D (5 bases). The germline V gene has CDR1 MNHEY and CDR2 SVGAGI. This CDR3 region has 13 residues. V was cut by 6 bases and J by 1 base, with 9 bases left in between. As DNA, the CDR3 is TGTGCCAGCAGCCGACAGCATAACTATGGCTACACCTTC. The encoded protein is CASSRQHNYGYTF.

The chain combines TRBV5-1 with TRBJ2-7; TRBD2 agrees at 7 bases. Per the germline V gene, CDR1 is SGHRS and CDR2 is YFSETQ. The V and J ends lost 0 bases and 3 bases, in that order; junction bases with no gene match: 9. CDR3 length: 16 residues. Here the CDR3 reads CASSLEGGSNIYEQYF. The CDR3 DNA reads as TGCGCCAGCAGCTTGGAGGGCGGGAGTAACATCTACGAGCAGTACTTC.